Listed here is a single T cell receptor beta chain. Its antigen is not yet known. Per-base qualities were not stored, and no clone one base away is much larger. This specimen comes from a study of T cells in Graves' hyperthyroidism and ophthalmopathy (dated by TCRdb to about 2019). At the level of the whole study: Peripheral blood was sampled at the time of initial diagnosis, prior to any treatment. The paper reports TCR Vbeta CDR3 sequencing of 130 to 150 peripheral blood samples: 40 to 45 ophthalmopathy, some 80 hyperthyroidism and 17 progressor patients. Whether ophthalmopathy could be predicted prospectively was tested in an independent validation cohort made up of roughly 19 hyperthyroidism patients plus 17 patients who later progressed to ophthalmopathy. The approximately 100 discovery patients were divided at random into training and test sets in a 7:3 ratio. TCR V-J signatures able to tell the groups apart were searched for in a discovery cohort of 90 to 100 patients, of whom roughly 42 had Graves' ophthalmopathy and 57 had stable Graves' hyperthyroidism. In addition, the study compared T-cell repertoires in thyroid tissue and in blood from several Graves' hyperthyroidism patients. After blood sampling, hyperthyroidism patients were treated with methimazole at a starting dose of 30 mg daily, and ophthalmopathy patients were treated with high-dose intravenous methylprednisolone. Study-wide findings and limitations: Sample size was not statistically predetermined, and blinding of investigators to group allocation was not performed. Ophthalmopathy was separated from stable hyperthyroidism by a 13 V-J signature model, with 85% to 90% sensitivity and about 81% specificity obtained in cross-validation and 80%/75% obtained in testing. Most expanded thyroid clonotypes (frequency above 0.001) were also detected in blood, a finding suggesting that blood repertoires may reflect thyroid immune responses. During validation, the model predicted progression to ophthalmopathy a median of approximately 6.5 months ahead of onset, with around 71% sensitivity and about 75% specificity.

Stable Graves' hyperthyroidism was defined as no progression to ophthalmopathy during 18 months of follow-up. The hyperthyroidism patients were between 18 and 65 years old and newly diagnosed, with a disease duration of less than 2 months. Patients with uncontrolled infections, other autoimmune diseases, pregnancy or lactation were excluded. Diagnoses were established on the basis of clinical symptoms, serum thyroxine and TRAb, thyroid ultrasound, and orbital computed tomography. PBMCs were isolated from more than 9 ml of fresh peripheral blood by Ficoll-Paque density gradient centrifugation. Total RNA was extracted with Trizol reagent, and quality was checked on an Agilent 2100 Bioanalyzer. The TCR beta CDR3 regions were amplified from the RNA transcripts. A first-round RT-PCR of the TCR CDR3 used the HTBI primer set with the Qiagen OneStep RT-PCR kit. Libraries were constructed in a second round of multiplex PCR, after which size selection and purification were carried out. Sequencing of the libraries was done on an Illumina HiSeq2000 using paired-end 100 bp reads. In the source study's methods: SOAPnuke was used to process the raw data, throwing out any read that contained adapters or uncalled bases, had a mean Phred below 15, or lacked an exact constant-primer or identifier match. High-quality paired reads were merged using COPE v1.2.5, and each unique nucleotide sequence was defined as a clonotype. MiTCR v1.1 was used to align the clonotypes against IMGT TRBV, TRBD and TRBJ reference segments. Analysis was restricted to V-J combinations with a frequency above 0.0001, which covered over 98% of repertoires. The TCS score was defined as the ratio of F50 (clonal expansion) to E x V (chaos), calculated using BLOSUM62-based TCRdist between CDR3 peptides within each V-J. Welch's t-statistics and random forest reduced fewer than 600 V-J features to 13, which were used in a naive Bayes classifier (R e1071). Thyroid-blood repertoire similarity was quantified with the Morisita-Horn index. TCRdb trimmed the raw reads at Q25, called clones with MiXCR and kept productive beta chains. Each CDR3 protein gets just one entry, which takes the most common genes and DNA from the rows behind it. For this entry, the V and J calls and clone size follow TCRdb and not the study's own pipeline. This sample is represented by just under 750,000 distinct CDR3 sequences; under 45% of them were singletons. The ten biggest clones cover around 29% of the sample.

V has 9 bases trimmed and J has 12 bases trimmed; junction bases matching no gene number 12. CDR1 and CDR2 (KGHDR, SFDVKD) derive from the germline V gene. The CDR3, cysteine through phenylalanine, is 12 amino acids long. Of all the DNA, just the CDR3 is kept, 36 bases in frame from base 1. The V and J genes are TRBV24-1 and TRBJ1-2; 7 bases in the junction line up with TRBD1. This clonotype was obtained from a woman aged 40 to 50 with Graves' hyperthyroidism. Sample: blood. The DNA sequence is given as TGTGCCACCCCGCGTGGCAGGGGGTGCCACACCTTC. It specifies CATPRGRGCHTF.